The TCR beta chain under discussion was sequenced for a study of T-cell memory formation after mild COVID-19. With constant-segment primers, 5'RACE yielded cDNA libraries of TCR alpha and TCR beta that carried sample barcodes and UMIs. A single record per CDR3 protein comes from TCRdb applying MiXCR to the 5' RACE reads. The data hold around 400,000 distinct CDR3 sequences, with approximately 24% observed a single time. The germline gives CDR1 PRHDT, CDR2 FYEKMQ (reference sequence). CDR3 length equals 14 residues. Trimming at V came to 4 bases and at J to 4 bases, leaving 6 bases not matched to a gene. As for this clonotype: Its antigen is not known.

Study results and caveats: Cross-reactive memory seemingly joined, as some responding clones were found in pre-infection memory. The SARS-CoV-2 specificity of second-wave clones reaching peak at day 37 remained unverified.

This chain uses TRBV13 with TRBJ2-7; 8 bases match TRBD2. Sequencing was done on a sample of PBMCs or a T cell subset sorted from them (not recorded which). This receptor was taken from an adult woman who had mild COVID-19 (a few samples of this study predate the infection). Cell type and time point are not known. Here the CDR3 reads CASSSSGRDYEQYF. CDR3 in DNA: TGTGCCAGCAGCTCTAGCGGGCGGGATTACGAGCAGTACTTC.